Listed here are 32 T cell receptor beta chains from one sample, sequenced in a study of cytomegalovirus exposure and HLA in healthy donors. The PCR ran on 60 Vbeta and 13 Jbeta primers. The assay was immunoSEQ multiplex PCR, and TCRdb's table has in-frame clones only and misses some. This sample has around 92,000 clones, with about 70% found just once. The sequenced sample was PBMCs. These receptors were obtained from a woman aged 70 to 79 in good health and CMV-seropositive.

This rearrangement joins TRBV5-4 to TRBJ2-7, with 7 bases aligning to TRBD1. This CDR3 comprises 14 residues. CDR1 SGHNT and CDR2 YYREEE come from the germline V gene (reference sequence). Trimming at V came to 5 bases and at J to 2 bases, leaving 7 bases not matched to a gene. CDR3 sequence (DNA): TGTGCCAGCAGTCCGACAGGGTCCCCCTACGAGCAGTACTTC. Amino acids: CASSPTGSPYEQYF.

The sample holds one count of this clone. The rearrangement links TRBV19 to TRBJ2-5, with 12 bases fitting TRBD2. Germline V gene lookup returns CDR1 LNHDA and CDR2 SQIVND (reference sequence). The CDR3 runs to 16 residues. V dropped 4 bases and J dropped 2; count of bases not matched to a gene: 5. As DNA, the CDR3 is TGTGCCAGTAGTACTAGCGGGAGGGCCCGTCAAGAGACCCAGTACTTC. Amino acid sequence: CASSTSGRARQETQYF.

This clone was recorded a few times. The chain employs TRBV6-6 and TRBJ2-5; maybe TRBD1 (6 bases). The germline V and J ends were trimmed by 11 bases and 3 bases, with 19 bases remaining between them. Germline loops: CDR1 MNHNY, CDR2 SVGAGI (reference sequence). This CDR3 contains 14 residues. The CDR3 coding sequence is TGTGCCGCAGGAAGGGGGATTTGGGAAGAGACCCAGTACTTC. Its protein is CAAGRGIWEETQYF.

A few counts support this clone. The gene calls are TRBV5-1 and TRBJ2-2, with D maybe TRBD2 (5 bases). The CDR3 loop spans 14 amino acids. Germline V lookup: CDR1 SGHRS, CDR2 YFSETQ. The V end lost 4 bases, the J end lost 7 bases, and 14 bases lay between the germline ends. This CDR3 reads CASSPRGGSGELFF. CDR3 sequence (DNA): TGCGCCAGCAGCCCGAGAGGAGGTAGCGGGGAGCTGTTTTTT.

The chain carries TRBV7-6 and TRBJ2-7; no reliable D call. The germline V and J ends were trimmed by 5 bases and 2 bases, with 16 bases remaining between them. The germline V gene encodes CDR1 SGHVS and CDR2 FNYEAQ. The length of the CDR3 is 15 residues. For the CDR3, the DNA is TGTGCCAGCAGCCCAGCGATCGGTACTCCCTACGAGCAGTACTTC. Translating it yields CASSPAIGTPYEQYF.

The chain links TRBV10-1 to TRBJ2-5; D call uncertain. The J call may be wrong; the DNA end is better matched by TRBJ2-7. This CDR3 is built from 17 residues. Germline CDR1 reads WNHNN; CDR2 reads SYGVQD (reference sequence). The CDR3 reads CASSESKTGMISYEQYF. The CDR3 DNA reads TGCGCCAGCAGTGAGTCGAAAACGGGTATGATTTCCTACGAGCAGTACTTC.

Points on this clone: The identical CDR3 is also encoded by other nucleotide sequences in the sample. The gene calls are TRBV28 and TRBJ2-2; possible D gene TRBD1, 6 bases. V lost 3 bases and J lost 0, with 8 bases in between. The germline V gene has CDR1 MDHEN and CDR2 SYDVKM. The CDR3 extends over 15 amino acids. The CDR3 nucleotides are TGTGCCAGCAGTTTCAGGGGAACGAACACCGGGGAGCTGTTTTTT. Its translation is CASSFRGTNTGELFF.

The chain joins TRBV7-8 to TRBJ2-1; weak D call: TRBD2 (7 bases). Trimming stripped 8 bases from V and 6 bases from J, with 17 bases between. The germline V gene encodes CDR1 SGHVS and CDR2 FQNEAQ. This CDR3 region has 14 residues. This CDR3 is CASRRGGLGNEQFF. The CDR3 DNA reads TGTGCCAGCCGCCGCGGGGGCCTGGGCAATGAGCAGTTCTTC.

Remarks on this clone: Within the sample, other DNA sequences also encode this same CDR3. The CDR3 sequence is CASSPGGTYGYTF. The CDR3 DNA reads TGTGCCAGCAGTCCAGGGGGCACCTATGGCTACACCTTC. V and J are TRBV28 and TRBJ1-2; the match to TRBD1 covers 8 bases. The trim removed 5 bases at V and 4 bases at J, leaving 3 bases unmatched. CDR3 length: 13 residues. CDR1 is MDHEN and CDR2 is SYDVKM in the germline V gene.

This clone was observed a handful of times. The chain employs TRBV10-3 and TRBJ2-5; 10 nucleotides align to TRBD2. The CDR3 extends over 17 amino acids. The germline V gene encodes CDR1 ENHRY and CDR2 SYGVKD. The V and J ends lost 8 bases and 0 bases, in that order; junction bases with no gene match: 12. CDR3 sequence (DNA): TGTGCCATCCGAGGGGGGGCTAGCGGGGGAAACCAAGAGACCCAGTACTTC. Protein product: CAIRGGASGGNQETQYF.

This sequence joins TRBV28 and TRBJ1-2, with 8 positions matching TRBD1. V dropped 6 bases and J dropped 3; count of bases not matched to a gene: 6. This CDR3 region has 14 residues. Germline V gene data show CDR1 as MDHEN and CDR2 as SYDVKM. CDR3 coding DNA: TGTGCCAGCAGCCCAGGGGGCCGGGACTATGGCTACACCTTC. Translation: CASSPGGRDYGYTF.

This chain uses TRBV5-8 with TRBJ2-3, with D possibly TRBD1 on 5 matching bases. CDR1 and CDR2 (germline): SGHTS, YDEGEE. The CDR3 consists of 11 residues. Trimming took off 7 bases at V and 4 bases at J, with 7 bases between the two ends. CDR3 region: CASVRADTQYF. The CDR3 DNA follows: TGTGCCAGCGTCAGGGCAGATACGCAGTATTTT.

This sequence joins TRBV28 and TRBJ2-1, with unresolved D. Germline V gene lookup returns CDR1 MDHEN and CDR2 SYDVKM. Trimming shortened V by 4 bases and J by 7 bases, and 5 bases separated the two germline ends. The CDR3 runs 11 residues. The CDR3 DNA reads TGTGCCAGCAGTTCCCCTAATGAGCAGTTCTTC. Its protein is CASSSPNEQFF.

CDR3 amino acids: CASTLASGSTNEQFF. DNA for the CDR3: TGTGCCAGCACCCTGGCTAGCGGGAGTACAAATGAGCAGTTCTTC. The chain links TRBV14 to TRBJ2-1, with 10 bases identical to TRBD2. CDR3 length equals 15 residues. Germline loops: CDR1 SGHDN, CDR2 FVKESK. The junction had 10 bases not matched to a gene; V was cut back by 7 bases and J by 7 bases.

The chain links TRBV10-2 to TRBJ2-2, with D unclear. V lost 4 bases and J lost 0, with 12 bases in between. Per the germline V gene, CDR1 is WSHSY and CDR2 is SAAADI. The CDR3 spans 16 residues. The CDR3 bases are TGCGCCAGCAGTGGAGGTCAGCGACCGAACACCGGGGAGCTGTTTTTT. This codes for CASSGGQRPNTGELFF.

The V and J genes are TRBV27 and TRBJ2-1; TRBD2 aligns across 11 bases. The ends lost 6 bases at V and 4 bases at J; junction bases unmatched: 5. Germline loops: CDR1 MNHEY, CDR2 SMNVEV (reference sequence). The CDR3 is made up of 15 amino acids. This chain's CDR3 is CASSPSGGSYNEQFF. The CDR3 DNA reads as TGTGCCAGCAGCCCTAGCGGGGGGTCTTACAATGAGCAGTTCTTC.

The chain employs TRBV4-1 and TRBJ2-3; unclear D gene. Trimming shortened V by 0 bases and J by 3 bases, and 13 bases separated the two germline ends. Germline assignment: CDR1 MGHRA and CDR2 YSYEKL. CDR3 size: 16 residues. CDR3 bases: TGCGCCAGCAGCCAAGAGGCCCGTGGCCGTACAGATACGCAGTATTTT. Translated: CASSQEARGRTDTQYF.

V gene TRBV4-1 combines with J gene TRBJ1-5, with 9 bases that match TRBD1. Germline V gives CDR1 MGHRA, CDR2 YSYEKL. Trimming cost V 0 bases and J 6 bases; bases outside gene matches: 6. The CDR3 has 16 amino acids. CDR3 nucleotides: TGCGCCAGCAGCCAAGAGGGGACAGGGCTTGGTCAGCCCCAGCATTTT. Its protein is CASSQEGTGLGQPQHF.

The chain joins TRBV11-3 to TRBJ2-1, with 11 nucleotides matching TRBD1. Germline CDR1 is SGHNT and CDR2 is YENEEA. Trimming at V came to 5 bases and at J to 4 bases, leaving 7 bases not matched to a gene. The CDR3 has 16 residues. CDR3 sequence: CASSMGQGVVYNEQFF. The DNA of the CDR3 is TGTGCCAGCAGCATGGGACAGGGGGTAGTATACAATGAGCAGTTCTTC.

V is TRBV5-4 and J is TRBJ2-5, with D maybe TRBD2 (6 bases). The J call may be mistaken, given a closer DNA end match to TRBJ2-7. This CDR3 is 14 amino acids long. The germline CDR1 and CDR2 sequences are SGHNT and YYREEE (reference sequence). CDR3 sequence reads: CASSLSGSSYEQYF. CDR3 in DNA: TGTGCCAGCAGCTTATCCGGGAGCTCCTACGAGCAGTACTTC.

The rearrangement uses TRBV5-6 and TRBJ2-3; D may be TRBD1 (5 bases). V was clipped by 3 bases and J by 2 bases, with 16 bases between them. Germline CDR1 reads SGHDT; CDR2 reads YYEEEE. The CDR3 has 16 amino acids. The CDR3 DNA follows: TGTGCCAGCAGCTCTGGGGCAGGGCACCTCACAGATACGCAGTATTTT. This sequence encodes CASSSGAGHLTDTQYF.

V usage is TRBV18 and J usage is TRBJ2-1; TRBD2 aligns across 8 bases. Germline trimming cut 2 bases from V and 6 bases from J; bases unmatched to any gene: 12. CDR1 is KGHSH and CDR2 is LQKENI in the germline V gene. The CDR3 covers 17 residues. CDR3 protein: CASSPMGLGVGGNEQFF. The DNA for the CDR3 is TGTGCCAGCTCACCAATGGGACTAGGGGTTGGCGGCAATGAGCAGTTCTTC.

This clone appeared a single time. This chain links TRBV25-1 with TRBJ2-7; 8 nucleotides match TRBD2. Germline V lookup: CDR1 MGHDK, CDR2 SYGVNS. Trimming cost V 3 bases and J 7 bases; bases outside gene matches: 5. This CDR3 is 13 amino acids long. CDR3 sequence: CASSDRSSGEQYF. DNA for the CDR3: TGTGCCAGCAGTGATCGGTCTAGCGGGGAGCAGTACTTC.

In its sample, this clone was seen a few times. The J gene is TRBJ1-6, the V gene TRBV2; TRBD1 is a possible D gene (5 bases). The V gene lost 5 bases and the J gene lost 12 bases, with 17 bases spanning the gap. Per the germline V gene, CDR1 is SNHLY and CDR2 is FYNNEI. The length of the CDR3 is 14 residues. In DNA, the CDR3 is TGTGCCAGCAGTAACGGCAGGGAAGGCGGACCCCTCCACTTT. Protein product: CASSNGREGGPLHF.

This clone occurred many times. This chain uses TRBV27 with TRBJ2-1; 11 bases align to TRBD2. This CDR3 is 17 amino acids long. The ends lost 5 bases at V and 10 bases at J; junction bases unmatched: 16. Germline CDR1 is MNHEY and CDR2 is SMNVEV (reference sequence). CDR3 amino acids: CASSRPTLAGGPREQFF. Written as DNA, the CDR3 is TGTGCCAGCAGTAGACCGACGCTAGCGGGAGGCCCCAGGGAGCAGTTCTTC.

As concerns this clone: The sample has other DNA sequences that encode this CDR3 too. The chain carries TRBV7-2 and TRBJ2-7; D unresolved. Trimming left V 0 bases short and J 0 bases short, with 3 bases between. The CDR3 covers 13 residues. Germline V gene lookup returns CDR1 SGHTA and CDR2 FQGNSA. Written as DNA, the CDR3 is TGTGCCAGCAGCTTAGCGGCCTCCTACGAGCAGTACTTC. This translates into CASSLAASYEQYF.

The chain links TRBV19 to TRBJ2-5; 7 bases match TRBD2. Trimming removed 3 bases from V and 5 bases from J; junction bases left unmatched: 9. The CDR3 is 15 residues long. Germline assignment: CDR1 LNHDA and CDR2 SQIVND (reference sequence). DNA for the CDR3: TGTGCCAGTAGTATGCCCACGGGGGGAGAGGAGACCCAGTACTTC. It is translated as CASSMPTGGEETQYF.

Turning to this clone: An end of the junction does not agree with germline; a read error may underlie this. The identical CDR3 is also encoded by other nucleotide sequences in the sample. The chain links TRBV10-3 to TRBJ2-7, with TRBD1 matching 8 bases. The CDR3 is 15 amino acids. Per the germline V gene, CDR1 is ENHRY and CDR2 is SYGVKD. Here the CDR3 DNA reads TGTGCCATCAGGATTCCCCGGACAGGGAGAAACGAACAGTACTTC. Its translation: CAIRIPRTGRNEQYF.

The chain uses TRBV12-5 and TRBJ1-5; 8 nucleotides line up with TRBD1. The CDR3 covers 14 residues. V trimming: 5 bases; J trimming: 6 bases; junction bases outside the gene matches: 6. From germline, CDR1 is LGHNT and CDR2 FRNRAP. CDR3 bases: TGTGCTAGTGGTCCAGGACAGGGCAGTCAGCCCCAGCATTTT. It codes for CASGPGQGSQPQHF.

A few counts support this clone. CDR3 bases: TGTGCCAGCAGACCCGGGACAGCCTACGAGCAGTACTTC. Amino acid sequence: CASRPGTAYEQYF. The rearrangement joins TRBV28 to TRBJ2-7; 7 bases are shared with TRBD1. From germline, CDR1 is MDHEN and CDR2 SYDVKM. J was trimmed by 2 bases and V by 6 bases; bases with no gene match: 4. The CDR3 is 13 amino acids.

J is TRBJ2-4 and V is TRBV2; possible D gene TRBD1, 6 bases. Trimming left V 4 bases short and J 2 bases short, with 12 bases between. The CDR3 runs 15 residues. Per the germline V gene, CDR1 is SNHLY and CDR2 is FYNNEI. This chain's CDR3 is CASSVDRSPKNIQYF. DNA for the CDR3: TGTGCCAGCAGTGTGGACAGATCACCCAAAAACATTCAGTACTTC.

The rearrangement joins TRBV28 to TRBJ2-1; 7 bases map to TRBD2. Germline V CDR1 and CDR2: MDHEN, SYDVKM. This CDR3 region has 12 residues. With 5 bases clipped from V and 15 bases from J, the junction kept 10 bases outside the gene matches. CDR3: CASSLVGRGRFF. The CDR3 region has the DNA TGTGCCAGCAGTCTCGTGGGGAGGGGACGGTTCTTC.